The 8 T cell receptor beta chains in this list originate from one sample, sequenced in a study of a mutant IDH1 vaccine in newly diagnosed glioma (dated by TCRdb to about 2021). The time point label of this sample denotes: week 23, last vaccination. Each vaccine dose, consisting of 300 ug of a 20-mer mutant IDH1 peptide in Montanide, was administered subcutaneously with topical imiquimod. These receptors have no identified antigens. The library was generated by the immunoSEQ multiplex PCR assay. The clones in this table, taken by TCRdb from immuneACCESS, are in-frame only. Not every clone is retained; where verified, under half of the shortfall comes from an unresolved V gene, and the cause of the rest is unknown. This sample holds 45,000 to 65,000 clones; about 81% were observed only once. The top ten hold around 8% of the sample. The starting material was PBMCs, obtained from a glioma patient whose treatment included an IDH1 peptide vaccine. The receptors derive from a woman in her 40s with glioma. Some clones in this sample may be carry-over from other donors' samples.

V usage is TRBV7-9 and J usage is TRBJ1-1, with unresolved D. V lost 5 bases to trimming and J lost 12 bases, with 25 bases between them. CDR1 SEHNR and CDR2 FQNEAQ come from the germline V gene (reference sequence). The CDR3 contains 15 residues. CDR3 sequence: CASSTTDTPGMAPFF. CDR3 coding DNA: TGTGCCAGCAGCACCACCGACACCCCCGGGATGGCGCCTTTCTTT.

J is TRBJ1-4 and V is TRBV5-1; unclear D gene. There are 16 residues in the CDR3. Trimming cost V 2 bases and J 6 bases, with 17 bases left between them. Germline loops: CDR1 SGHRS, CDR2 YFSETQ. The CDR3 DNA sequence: TGCGCCAGCAGCTTAAAGGGCGAAGGTCTGGATGAAAAACTGTTTTTT. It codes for CASSLKGEGLDEKLFF. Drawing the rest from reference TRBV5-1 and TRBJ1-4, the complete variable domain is KAGVTQTPRYLIKTRGQQVTLSCSPISGHRSVSWYQQTPGQGLQFLFEYFSETQRNKGNFPGRFSGRQFSNSRSEMNVSTLELGDSALYLCASSLKGEGLDEKLFFGSGTQLSVL.

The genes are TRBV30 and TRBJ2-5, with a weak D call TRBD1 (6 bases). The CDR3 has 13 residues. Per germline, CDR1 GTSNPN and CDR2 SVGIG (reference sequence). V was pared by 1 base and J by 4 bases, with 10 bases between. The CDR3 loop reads CAWSDRVRETQYF. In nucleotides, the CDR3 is TGTGCCTGGAGTGACAGGGTAAGAGAGACCCAGTACTTC.

CDR3 in amino acids: CASSSPGAAGEKLFF. DNA of the CDR3: TGTGCCAGCAGCTCGCCAGGGGCAGCAGGTGAAAAACTGTTTTTT. This chain connects TRBV7-9 to TRBJ1-4; D perhaps matches TRBD1 (6 bases). This CDR3 is 15 amino acids long. CDR1 SEHNR and CDR2 FQNEAQ come from the germline V gene (reference sequence). The V gene lost 4 bases and the J gene lost 7 bases, with 16 bases spanning the gap.

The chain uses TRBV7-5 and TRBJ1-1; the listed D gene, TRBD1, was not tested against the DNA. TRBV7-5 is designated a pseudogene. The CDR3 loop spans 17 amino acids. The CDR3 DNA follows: TGTGCCAGAAGCTTGCGCCCTGACAGGGGGTCGGACACTGAAGCTTTCTTT. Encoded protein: CARSLRPDRGSDTEAFF.

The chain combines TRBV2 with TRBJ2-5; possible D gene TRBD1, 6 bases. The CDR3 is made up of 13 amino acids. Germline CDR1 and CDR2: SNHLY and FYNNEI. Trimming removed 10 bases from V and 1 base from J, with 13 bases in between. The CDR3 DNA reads TGTGCCAACAGGGTACAGCCCCAAGAGACCCAGTACTTC. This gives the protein CANRVQPQETQYF.

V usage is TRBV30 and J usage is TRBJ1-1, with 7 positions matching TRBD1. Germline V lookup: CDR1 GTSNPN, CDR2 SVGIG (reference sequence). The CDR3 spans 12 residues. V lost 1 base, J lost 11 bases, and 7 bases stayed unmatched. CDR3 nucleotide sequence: TGTGCCTGGAGTGAACAGGGGAATTCGGCTTTCTTT. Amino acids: CAWSEQGNSAFF.

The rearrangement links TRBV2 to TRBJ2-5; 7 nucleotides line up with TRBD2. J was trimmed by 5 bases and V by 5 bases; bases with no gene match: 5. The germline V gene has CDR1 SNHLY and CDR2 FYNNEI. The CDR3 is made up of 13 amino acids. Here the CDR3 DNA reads TGTGCCAGCAGTCGGCTAGCGGAGGAGACCCAGTACTTC. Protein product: CASSRLAEETQYF.